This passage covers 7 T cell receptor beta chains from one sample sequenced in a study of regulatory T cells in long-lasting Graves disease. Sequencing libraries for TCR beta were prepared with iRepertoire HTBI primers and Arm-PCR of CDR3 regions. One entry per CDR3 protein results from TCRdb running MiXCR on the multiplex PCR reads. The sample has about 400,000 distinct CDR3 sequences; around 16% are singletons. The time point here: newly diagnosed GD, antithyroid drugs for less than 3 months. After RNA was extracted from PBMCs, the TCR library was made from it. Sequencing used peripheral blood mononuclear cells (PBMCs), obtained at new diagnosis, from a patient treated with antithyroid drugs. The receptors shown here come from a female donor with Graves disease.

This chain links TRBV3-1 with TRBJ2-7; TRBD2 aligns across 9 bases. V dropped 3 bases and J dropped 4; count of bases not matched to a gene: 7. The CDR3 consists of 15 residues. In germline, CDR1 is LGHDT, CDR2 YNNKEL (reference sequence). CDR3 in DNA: TGTGCCAGCAGCCATATCGCGGGAGGGCCTTACGAGCAGTACTTC. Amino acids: CASSHIAGGPYEQYF.

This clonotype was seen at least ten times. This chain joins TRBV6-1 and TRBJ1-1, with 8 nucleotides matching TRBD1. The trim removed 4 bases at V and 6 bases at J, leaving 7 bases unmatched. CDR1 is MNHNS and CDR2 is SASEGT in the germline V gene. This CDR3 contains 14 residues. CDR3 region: CASSAGQDLSEAFF. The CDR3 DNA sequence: TGTGCCAGCAGTGCGGGACAGGACCTGTCTGAAGCTTTCTTT.

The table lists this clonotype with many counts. The CDR3 bases are TGTGCCAGCGAGACAGGGGAGGGGGCATATGGCTACACCTTC. It encodes CASETGEGAYGYTF. The genes are TRBV28 and TRBJ1-2, with 8 bases aligning to TRBD1. The CDR3 is 14 residues long. Trimming removed 8 bases from V and 5 bases from J; junction bases left unmatched: 10. Germline CDR1 is MDHEN and CDR2 is SYDVKM.

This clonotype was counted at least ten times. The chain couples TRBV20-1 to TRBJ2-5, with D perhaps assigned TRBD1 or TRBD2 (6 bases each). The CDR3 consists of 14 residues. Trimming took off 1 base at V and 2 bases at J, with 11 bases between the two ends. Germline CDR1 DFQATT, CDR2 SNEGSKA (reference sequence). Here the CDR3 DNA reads TGCAGTGCTAGAGTACAGGGACTTCAAGAGACCCAGTACTTC. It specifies CSARVQGLQETQYF.

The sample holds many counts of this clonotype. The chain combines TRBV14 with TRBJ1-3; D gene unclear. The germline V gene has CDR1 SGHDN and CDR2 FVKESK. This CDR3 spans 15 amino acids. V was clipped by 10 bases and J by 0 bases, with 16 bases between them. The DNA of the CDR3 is TGTGCCATCGAGGACTCAGGCCGCTCTGGAAACACCATATATTTT. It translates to CAIEDSGRSGNTIYF.

The CDR3 bases are TGCAGTGCTTTTAACAGGCTCCCCGATACGCAGTATTTT. Its translation is CSAFNRLPDTQYF. The rearrangement links TRBV20-1 to TRBJ2-3, with D possibly being TRBD1 (5 bases). Germline CDR1 and CDR2: DFQATT and SNEGSKA (reference sequence). V was clipped by 5 bases and J by 6 bases, with 15 bases between them. The CDR3 length is 13 residues.

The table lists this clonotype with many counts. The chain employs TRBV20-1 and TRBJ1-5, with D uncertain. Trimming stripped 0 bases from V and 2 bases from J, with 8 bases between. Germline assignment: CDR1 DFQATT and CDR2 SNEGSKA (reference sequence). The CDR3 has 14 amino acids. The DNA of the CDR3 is TGCAGTGCTAGAGAGGCTTCGGGCAATCAGCCCCAGCATTTT. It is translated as CSAREASGNQPQHF.